Sequencing of this T cell receptor (beta chain) was carried out in a study of CD8 T cells in Susac syndrome. About the study: Treatment at blood withdrawal was none, corticosteroids, or intravenous immunoglobulin alone in Susac syndrome patients.

This clonotype was found once. V lost 3 bases and J lost 5; bases outside the gene matches: 4. Germline lookup yields CDR1 LNHDA and CDR2 SQIVND (reference sequence). CDR3 length: 14 residues. An input of roughly 0.5 to 1 ug of RNA was subjected to reverse transcription using random hexamers. TCRdb called the immunoSEQ multiplex PCR reads again in MiXCR, with one record for every CDR3 protein. The sample has around 85,000 distinct CDR3 sequences, about 95% seen once. The chain combines TRBV19 with TRBJ1-1; TRBD1 matches 9 bases. Specimen: CD8+ T cells from PBMCs. The TCR comes from a human donor with Susac syndrome. The CDR3 DNA follows: TGTGCCAGTAGTATGGACAGGGGAAGAACTGAAGCTTTCTTT. This codes for CASSMDRGRTEAFF.